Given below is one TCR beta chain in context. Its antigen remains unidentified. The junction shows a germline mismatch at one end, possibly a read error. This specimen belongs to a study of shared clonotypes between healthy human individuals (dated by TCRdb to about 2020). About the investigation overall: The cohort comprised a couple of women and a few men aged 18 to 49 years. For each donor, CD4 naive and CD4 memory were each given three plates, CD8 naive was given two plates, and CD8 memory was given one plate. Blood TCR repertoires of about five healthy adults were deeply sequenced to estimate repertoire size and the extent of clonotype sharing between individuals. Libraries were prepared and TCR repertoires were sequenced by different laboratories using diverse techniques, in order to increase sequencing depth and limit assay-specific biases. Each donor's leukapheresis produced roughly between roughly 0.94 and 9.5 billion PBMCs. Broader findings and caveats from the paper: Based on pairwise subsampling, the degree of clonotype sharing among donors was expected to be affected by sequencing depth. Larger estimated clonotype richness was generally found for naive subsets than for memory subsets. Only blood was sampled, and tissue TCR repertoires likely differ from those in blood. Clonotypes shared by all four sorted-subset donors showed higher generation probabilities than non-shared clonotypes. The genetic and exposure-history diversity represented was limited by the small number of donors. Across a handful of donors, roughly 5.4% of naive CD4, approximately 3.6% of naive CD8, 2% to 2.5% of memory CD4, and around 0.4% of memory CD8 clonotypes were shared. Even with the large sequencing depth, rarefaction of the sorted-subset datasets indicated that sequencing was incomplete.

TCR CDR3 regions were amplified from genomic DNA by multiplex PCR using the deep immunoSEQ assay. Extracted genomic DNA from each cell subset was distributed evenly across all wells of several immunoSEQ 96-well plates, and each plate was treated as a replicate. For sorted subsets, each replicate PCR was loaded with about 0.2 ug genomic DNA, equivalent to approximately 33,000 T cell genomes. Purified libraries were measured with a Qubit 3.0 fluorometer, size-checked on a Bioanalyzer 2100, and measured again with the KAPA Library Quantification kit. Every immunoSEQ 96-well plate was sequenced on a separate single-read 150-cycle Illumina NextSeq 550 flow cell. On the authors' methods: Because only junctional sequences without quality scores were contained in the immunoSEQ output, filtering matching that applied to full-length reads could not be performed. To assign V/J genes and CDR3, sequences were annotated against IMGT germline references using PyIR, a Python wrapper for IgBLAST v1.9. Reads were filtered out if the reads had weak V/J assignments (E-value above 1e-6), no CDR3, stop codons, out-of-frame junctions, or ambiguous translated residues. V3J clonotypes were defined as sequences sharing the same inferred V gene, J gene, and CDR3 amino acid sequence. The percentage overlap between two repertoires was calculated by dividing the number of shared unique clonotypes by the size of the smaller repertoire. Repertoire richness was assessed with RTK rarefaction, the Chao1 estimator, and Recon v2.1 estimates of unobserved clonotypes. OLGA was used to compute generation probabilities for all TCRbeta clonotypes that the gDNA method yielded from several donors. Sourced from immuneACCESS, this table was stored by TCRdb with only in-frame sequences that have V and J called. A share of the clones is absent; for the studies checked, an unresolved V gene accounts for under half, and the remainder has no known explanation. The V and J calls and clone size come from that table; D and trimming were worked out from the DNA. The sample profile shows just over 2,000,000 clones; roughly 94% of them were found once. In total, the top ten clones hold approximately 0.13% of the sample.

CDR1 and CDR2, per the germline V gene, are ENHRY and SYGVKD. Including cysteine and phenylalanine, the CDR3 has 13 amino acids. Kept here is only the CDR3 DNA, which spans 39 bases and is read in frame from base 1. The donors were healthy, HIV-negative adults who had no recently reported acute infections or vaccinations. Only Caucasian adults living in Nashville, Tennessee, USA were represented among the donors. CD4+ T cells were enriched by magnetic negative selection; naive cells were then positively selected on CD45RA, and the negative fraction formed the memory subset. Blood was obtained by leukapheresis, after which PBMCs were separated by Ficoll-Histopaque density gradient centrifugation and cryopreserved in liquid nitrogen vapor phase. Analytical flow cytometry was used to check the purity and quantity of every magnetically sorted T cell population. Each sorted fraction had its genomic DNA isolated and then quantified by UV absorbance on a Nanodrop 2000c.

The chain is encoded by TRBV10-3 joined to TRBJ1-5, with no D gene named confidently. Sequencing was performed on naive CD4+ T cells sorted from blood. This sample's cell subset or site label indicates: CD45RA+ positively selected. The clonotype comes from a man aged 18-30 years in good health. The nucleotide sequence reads TGTGTCATCAGTGAAGCCCCAAGGGAGCCCCAGCATTTT. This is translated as CVISEAPREPQHF.